This record covers a single T cell receptor (beta chain). This sample was included in a study of blood T cell repertoires in COVID-19. The participants were between about 18 and 90 years old and came from under 25 US areas. The assay was immunoSEQ multiplex PCR, and TCRdb's table has in-frame clones only and misses some. The table has over 200,000 clones, roughly four fifths seen once. Sequenced: PBMCs or T cells enriched from blood (not recorded which). The sequence was obtained from a man between 60 and 70 years old who had recovered from COVID-19.

The chain's CDR3 is CASSLGRSEQFF. The CDR3 DNA follows: TGTGCCAGCAGCTTAGGGAGGAGTGAGCAGTTCTTC. J is TRBJ2-1 and V is TRBV5-6, with D tentatively TRBD2 (6 bases). The CDR3 is made up of 12 amino acids. CDR1 is SGHDT and CDR2 is YYEEEE in the germline V gene. Deletions cut 2 bases from V and 9 bases from J, with 9 bases between.